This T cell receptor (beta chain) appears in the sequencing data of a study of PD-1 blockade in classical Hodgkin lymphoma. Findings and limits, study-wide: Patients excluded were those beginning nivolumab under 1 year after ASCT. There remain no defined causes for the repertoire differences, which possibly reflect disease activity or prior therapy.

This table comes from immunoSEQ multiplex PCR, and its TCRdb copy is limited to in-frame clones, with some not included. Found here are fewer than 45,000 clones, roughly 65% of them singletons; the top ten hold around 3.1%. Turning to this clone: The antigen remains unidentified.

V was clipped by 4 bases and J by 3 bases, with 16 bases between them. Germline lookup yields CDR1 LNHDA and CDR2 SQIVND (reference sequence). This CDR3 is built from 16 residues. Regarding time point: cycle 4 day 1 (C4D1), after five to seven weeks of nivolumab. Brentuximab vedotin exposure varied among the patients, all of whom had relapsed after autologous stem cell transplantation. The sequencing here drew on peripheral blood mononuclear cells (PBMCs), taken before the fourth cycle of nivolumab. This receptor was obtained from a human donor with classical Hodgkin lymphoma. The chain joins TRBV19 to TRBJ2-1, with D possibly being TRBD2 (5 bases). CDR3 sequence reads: CASSKGRGSDYNEQFF. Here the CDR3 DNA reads TGTGCCAGTAGTAAAGGACGGGGTAGTGACTACAATGAGCAGTTCTTC.